This T cell receptor beta chain was sequenced in a study of response to subunit inactivated influenza vaccine. Study findings and constraints: Only a handful of new T cells, the authors suggested, are recruited with each seasonal influenza vaccination.

In TCRdb, the RT-PCR reads were re-called with MiXCR into one record per CDR3 protein. The sample has 700,000 to 900,000 distinct CDR3 sequences, 21% seen once. The CDR3 sequence is 14 residues long. CDR1 and CDR2 (germline): SGHRS, YFSETQ. Deletions cut 2 bases from V and 4 bases from J, with 10 bases between. The table lists this clonotype with a few counts. Its cognate antigen is unknown. This TCR was recovered from a man aged 50 to 60 who received an inactivated influenza vaccine. The specimen comprised PBMCs from blood, sampled roughly 5 days after vaccination. V and J are TRBV5-1 and TRBJ2-1; D is unresolved. The CDR3 reads CASSLNSGYNEQFF. The CDR3 DNA sequence: TGCGCCAGCAGCTTAAACTCCGGGTACAATGAGCAGTTCTTC.